What follows are 2 T cell receptor beta chains derived from one specimen sequenced in a study of blood T cell repertoires in COVID-19. Sequenced by immunoSEQ multiplex PCR; TCRdb stores in-frame clones only, minus some. The sample consists of some 330,000 clones, roughly 90% of them appearing once. The specimen was peripheral blood. Source of these receptors: a woman aged 45-59 years with active or convalescent COVID-19.

This clone appeared once. The chain employs TRBV27 and TRBJ1-5; TRBD1 matches 7 bases. The CDR3 is 16 residues long. Germline CDR1 and CDR2: MNHEY and SMNVEV (reference sequence). With V trimmed by 2 bases and J by 1 base, 5 bases remained unmatched. The CDR3 here is CASSLVGTVSNQPQHF. The CDR3 coding sequence is TGTGCCAGCAGTTTAGTCGGGACAGTAAGCAATCAGCCCCAGCATTTT.

This clone occurred a few times. V gene TRBV5-1 combines with J gene TRBJ2-7; 9 positions match TRBD1. The CDR3 covers 14 residues. V lost 0 bases to trimming and J lost 6 bases; unmatched junction nucleotides: 4. Germline-derived CDR1 and CDR2 are SGHRS and YFSETQ. The CDR3 loop reads CASSLEQGAAEQYF. DNA for the CDR3: TGCGCCAGCAGCTTGGAACAGGGGGCGGCCGAGCAGTACTTC.